This paragraph reports one T cell receptor beta chain. The antigen remains undetermined. V shed 1 base, J shed 9 bases, and the junction held 9 bases outside the gene matches. Germline CDR1 and CDR2: LNHNV and YYDKDF (reference sequence). The CDR3 length is 17 residues. This entry comes from a study of cytomegalovirus exposure and HLA in healthy donors. Points from the study as a whole: The only immune exposure information that was available was CMV serostatus. Equally common other TCR beta chains were less clonally expanded than HLA-associated ones, a later analysis found. TCR beta V segments were, for the most part, productive about 87% or about 30% of the time in an earlier analysis.

Amplification used 60 Vbeta primers and 13 Jbeta primers. Method: immunoSEQ multiplex PCR; TCRdb's copy keeps in-frame clones and lacks some. The top ten hold around 6.6% of the sample, which has about 160,000 clones, 80% to 90% seen once. The sequenced material came from PBMCs. The genes are TRBV15 and TRBJ2-1; TRBD2 matches at 13 bases. The receptor's source is a middle-aged man in good health and CMV-seropositive. CDR3 protein: CATSRGPTSGGAGEQFF. The CDR3 DNA reads TGTGCCACCAGCAGAGGACCCACTAGCGGGGGGGCGGGTGAGCAGTTCTTC. Filled out from reference TRBV15 and TRBJ2-1, the complete variable domain reads DAMVIQNPRYQVTQFGKPVTLSCSQTLNHNVMYWYQQKSSQAPKLLFHYYDKDFNNEADTPDNFQSRRPNTSFCFLDIRSPGLGDTAMYLCATSRGPTSGGAGEQFFGPGTRLTVL.